This T cell receptor (beta chain) originates from a study of PD-1 blockade in mismatch repair-deficient tumors. Looked up from germline, CDR1 is SGHNT and CDR2 is YYREEE (reference sequence). Germline trimming cut 4 bases from V and 1 base from J; bases unmatched to any gene: 6. The CDR3 contains 16 residues. A few pembrolizumab responders had their TCRs sequenced. Profiling relied on immunoSEQ multiplex PCR, and the TCRdb table lists in-frame clones only, not all of them. The repertoire holds about 40,000 clones, around 83% seen once, with around 3.9% in the top ten. This sequence joins TRBV5-4 and TRBJ2-5, with 11 bases identical to TRBD2. This sequence originates from an adult with mismatch repair-deficient cancer. Sequenced here: peripheral blood, sampled about 76 weeks after starting pembrolizumab. Written as DNA, the CDR3 is TGTGCCAGCAGCGCAGGACTAGCGGGCCGCCAAGAGACCCAGTACTTC. Translating gives CASSAGLAGRQETQYF.